This T cell receptor (beta chain) was sequenced for a study of T cells in localized non-small cell lung cancer. Points on this clone: Its antigen remains unidentified.

Germline CDR1 SGHRS, CDR2 YFSETQ. Trimming pared 1 base from V and 4 bases from J, leaving 11 bases between. The CDR3 consists of 15 residues. Study-wide findings and caveats: Longer survival (overall) was linked to higher T cell density in blood.

Here immunoSEQ multiplex PCR was the method, and the copy in TCRdb shows in-frame clones only, minus some. Among about 22,000 clones listed, about 88% were seen once. The source of this sequence is a man aged 35-69 years with stage II squamous cell lung carcinoma. The chain carries TRBV5-1 and TRBJ2-2; D perhaps matches TRBD1 (6 bases). Sequenced material: PBMCs, taken before any cancer treatment. The chain's CDR3 is CASSLTGRSTGELFF. The CDR3, as DNA: TGCGCCAGCAGCTTGACAGGGCGGAGCACCGGGGAGCTGTTTTTT.